These T cell receptor beta chains were read from a single sample in a study of shared clonotypes between healthy human individuals. The repertoire was sequenced with immunoSEQ multiplex PCR; TCRdb's copy has only in-frame clones and lacks some. The sample consists of about 800,000 clones, about 96% of them appearing once. The specimen sequenced was naive CD8+ T cells sorted from blood. Source of these receptors: a man in his thirties or forties in good health. The CDR3 runs from the conserved cysteine through the conserved F or W. The D gene is left open where the match is weak. The listing skips clone size in some rows; elsewhere it reads once, few, many or a size class.

J gene | D gene | V gene | clone size | CDR3 protein | CDR3 DNA
TRBJ2-7 | TRBD2 | TRBV5-1 | . | CASSLMSSGSYEQYF | TGCGCCAGCAGCTTGATGTCTAGCGGGAGCTACGAGCAGTACTTC
TRBJ2-7 | TRBD1 | TRBV6-6 | . | CASSWDRGKDEQYF | TGTGCCAGCAGTTGGGACAGGGGCAAGGACGAGCAGTACTTC
TRBJ1-1 | TRBD1 | TRBV9 | . | CASSVNQGGGTEAFF | TGTGCCAGCAGCGTAAACCAGGGGGGTGGCACTGAAGCTTTCTTT
TRBJ2-3 | TRBD2 | TRBV19 | . | CASSIGLTSGITDTQYF | TGTGCCAGTAGTATAGGACTGACTAGCGGGATTACAGATACGCAGTATTTT
TRBJ1-1 | . | TRBV25-1 | . | CASSGPMDQNTEAFF | TGTGCCAGCAGTGGGCCAATGGACCAGAACACTGAAGCTTTCTTT
TRBJ2-7 | TRBD2 | TRBV30 | . | CAWSFPGLAGEQYF | TGTGCCTGGAGTTTCCCGGGACTAGCGGGAGAGCAGTACTTC
TRBJ2-5 | . | TRBV7-9 | . | CASSLDSGEQYF | TGTGCCAGCAGCTTAGATTCGGGGGAACAGTACTTC
TRBJ2-7 | . | TRBV4-2 | . | CASSQDPATIHEQYF | TGTGCCAGCAGCCAAGATCCGGCTACCATCCACGAGCAGTACTTC
TRBJ2-7 | TRBD1 | TRBV5-4 | . | CASSHRQGAYEQYF | TGTGCCAGCAGCCATCGACAGGGGGCCTACGAGCAGTACTTC
TRBJ2-3 | . | TRBV5-6 | . | CASSLLDTQYF | TGTGCCAGCAGCTTGTTGGATACGCAGTATTTT
TRBJ2-1 | TRBD1 | TRBV10-2 | . | CASRVGQGAYNEQFF | TGCGCCAGCAGGGTTGGACAGGGTGCCTACAATGAGCAGTTCTTC
TRBJ2-3 | TRBD2 | TRBV11-2 | . | CASSIGLAGVFLTDTQYF | TGTGCCAGCAGCATAGGACTAGCGGGAGTATTCCTCACAGATACGCAGTATTTT
TRBJ2-4 | . | TRBV11-2 | . | CASSTLDEAKNIQYF | TGTGCCAGCAGCACCTTGGACGAAGCCAAAAACATTCAGTACTTC
TRBJ2-3 | . | TRBV7-6 | . | CASSLSGRDTQYF | TGTGCCAGCAGCTTGAGTGGTCGGGATACGCAGTATTTT
TRBJ2-4 | . | TRBV7-8 | . | CASSLAEIQGTDIQYF | TGTGCCAGCAGCTTAGCGGAGATCCAGGGAACCGACATTCAGTACTTC
TRBJ2-1 | . | TRBV27 | once | CASTSLGDLAISYNEQFF | TGTGCCAGCACCTCGTTGGGGGACTTAGCAATCTCCTACAATGAGCAGTTCTTC
TRBJ1-1 | . | TRBV5-4 | . | CASSLASNTEAFF | TGTGCCAGCAGCTTGGCGTCGAACACTGAAGCTTTCTTT
TRBJ1-1 | TRBD1 | TRBV7-9 | . | CATKQGALGKNTEAFF | TGTGCCACAAAACAGGGGGCTCTGGGCAAGAACACTGAAGCTTTCTTT
TRBJ1-4 | TRBD1 | TRBV5-4 | . | CASSLFGTGDEKLFF | TGTGCCAGCAGCTTGTTTGGGACAGGGGATGAAAAACTGTTTTTT
TRBJ2-5 | . | TRBV19 | once | CADGGQETQYF | TGTGCCGACGGTGGCCAAGAGACCCAGTACTTC
TRBJ2-3 | TRBD2 | TRBV9 | . | CASSVASVGLAGVTDTQYF | TGTGCCAGCAGCGTAGCATCTGTCGGGTTAGCGGGAGTCACAGATACGCAGTATTTT
TRBJ2-1 | . | TRBV14 | . | CASSLYNEQFF | TGTGCCAGCAGCCTATACAATGAGCAGTTCTTC
TRBJ2-7 | TRBD2 | TRBV5-1 | . | CASSLALGEGRSSYEQYF | TGCGCCAGCAGCTTGGCTCTGGGGGAGGGTAGGAGCTCCTACGAGCAGTACTTC
TRBJ1-1 | . | TRBV7-9 | . | CASSFPGPTEAFF | TGTGCCAGCAGCTTCCCCGGGCCCACTGAAGCTTTCTTT
TRBJ1-5 | . | TRBV6-4 | . | CARNDQPQHF | TGTGCCAGGAACGATCAGCCCCAGCATTTT
TRBJ2-1 | TRBD2 | TRBV28 | . | CASSWTSGRVNEQFF | TGTGCCAGCAGCTGGACTAGCGGGAGAGTAAATGAGCAGTTCTTC
TRBJ2-7 | TRBD2 | TRBV4-1 | . | CASSHGTSGSWEQYF | TGCGCCAGCAGCCACGGGACTAGCGGGAGCTGGGAGCAGTACTTC
TRBJ2-7 | TRBD2 | TRBV7-9 | . | CASSLGGRTYEQYF | TGTGCCAGCAGCTTAGGCGGGAGGACCTACGAGCAGTACTTC
TRBJ2-7 | TRBD2 | TRBV11-3 | . | CASSWSREGDEQYF | TGTGCCAGCAGCTGGTCGCGGGAGGGCGACGAGCAGTACTTC
TRBJ2-1 | TRBD1 | TRBV7-9 | . | CASSLYGTDSNEQFF | TGTGCCAGCAGCCTCTACGGGACAGATAGCAATGAGCAGTTCTTC
TRBJ2-1 | . | TRBV9 | . | CASRVPPSNEQFF | TGTGCCAGCAGAGTACCTCCCTCCAATGAGCAGTTCTTC
TRBJ2-7 | TRBD1 | TRBV13 | . | CASSLYGTGVNEQYF | TGTGCCAGCAGCTTATACGGGACAGGGGTTAACGAGCAGTACTTC
TRBJ1-1 | . | TRBV7-9 | . | CASSLARGVNTEAFF | TGTGCCAGCAGCTTAGCCCGGGGGGTGAACACTGAAGCTTTCTTT
TRBJ2-7 | . | TRBV27 | . | CASSFFGGGGPYEQYF | TGTGCCAGCAGTTTCTTCGGAGGAGGGGGGCCCTACGAGCAGTACTTC
TRBJ2-7 | TRBD2 | TRBV28 | . | CASSFVSASGVVLYEQYF | TGTGCCAGCAGTTTTGTAAGTGCTAGCGGGGTAGTACTCTACGAGCAGTACTTC
TRBJ2-5 | TRBD1 | TRBV10-3 | . | CAISGRQGQETQYF | TGTGCCATCAGTGGCAGACAGGGGCAAGAGACCCAGTACTTC
TRBJ1-2 | . | TRBV7-9 | . | CASSTTGGYTF | TGTGCCAGCAGCACTACAGGCGGCTACACCTTC
TRBJ2-7 | . | TRBV5-1 | once | CASSSNGNEQYF | TGCGCCAGCAGTTCTAACGGCAACGAGCAGTACTTC
TRBJ1-1 | . | TRBV2 | . | CASNPRIVKVNTEAFF | TGTGCCAGCAACCCTCGCATTGTGAAGGTGAACACTGAAGCTTTCTTT
TRBJ2-2 | TRBD1 | TRBV14 | . | CASSHPIGDRGHGGELFF | TGTGCCAGCAGCCACCCCATCGGGGACAGGGGGCATGGCGGGGAGCTGTTTTTT
TRBJ2-1 | TRBD2 | TRBV7-9 | . | CASSLAKGLAGPAYNEQFF | TGTGCCAGCAGCTTAGCCAAGGGACTAGCGGGACCAGCCTACAATGAGCAGTTCTTC
TRBJ2-7 | TRBD2 | TRBV2 | . | CASRETGAGEFYEQYF | TGTGCCAGCAGGGAGACCGGGGCGGGAGAATTTTACGAGCAGTACTTC
TRBJ2-1 | TRBD2 | TRBV14 | . | CASSPGLAGGLDEQFF | TGTGCCAGCAGCCCGGGACTAGCGGGAGGGCTGGATGAGCAGTTCTTC
TRBJ2-3 | TRBD2 | TRBV27 | . | CASSLGASGSTDTQYF | TGTGCCAGCAGTTTAGGGGCTAGCGGGAGCACAGATACGCAGTATTTT
TRBJ2-1 | . | TRBV12-5 | . | CASGPGTYNEQFF | TGTGCTAGCGGCCCTGGGACCTACAATGAGCAGTTCTTC
TRBJ2-7 | . | TRBV7-8 | . | CASSPEGGGVYEQYF | TGTGCCAGCAGCCCGGAGGGGGGCGGCGTCTACGAGCAGTACTTC
TRBJ2-7 | TRBD1 | TRBV9 | . | CASSVGQDESYEQYF | TGTGCCAGCAGCGTCGGACAGGATGAGTCCTACGAGCAGTACTTC
TRBJ2-3 | . | TRBV29-1 | . | CSVDSGTSTDTQYF | TGCAGCGTCGATTCAGGGACTAGCACAGATACGCAGTATTTT
TRBJ2-1 | TRBD2 | TRBV9 | . | CASSRPSGAYNEQFF | TGTGCCAGCAGTAGACCTAGCGGCGCCTACAATGAGCAGTTCTTC
TRBJ2-3 | TRBD2 | TRBV7-9 | once | CASSLERDRDTQYF | TGTGCCAGCAGCTTGGAGCGGGATAGAGATACGCAGTATTTT
TRBJ1-2 | . | TRBV6-5 | . | CASSFGQSYGYTF | TGTGCCAGCAGTTTCGGGCAGTCCTATGGCTACACCTTC
TRBJ2-7 | . | TRBV5-1 | . | CASSLFLGTYEQYF | TGCGCCAGCAGCTTATTCCTAGGGACCTACGAGCAGTACTTC
TRBJ2-7 | . | TRBV19 | . | CASSISGRVYEQYF | TGTGCCAGTAGTATAAGCGGGCGAGTCTACGAGCAGTACTTC
TRBJ2-7 | TRBD1 | TRBV7-2 | . | CASSLTGASYEQYF | TGTGCCAGCAGCCTGACAGGGGCCTCCTACGAGCAGTACTTC
TRBJ1-5 | TRBD1 | TRBV7-2 | . | CASSRNRDRVDQPQHF | TGTGCCAGCAGCCGAAACCGGGACAGGGTAGATCAGCCCCAGCATTTT
TRBJ2-2 | . | TRBV27 | . | CASSPLGGTGELFF | TGTGCCAGCAGCCCTCTCGGCGGCACCGGGGAGCTGTTTTTT
TRBJ1-4 | . | TRBV4-1 | . | CASSQVATVEKLFF | TGCGCCAGCAGCCAAGTTGCGACGGTGGAAAAACTGTTTTTT
TRBJ1-2 | . | TRBV4-1 | few | CASSQATGPYGYTF | TGCGCCAGCAGCCAAGCAACAGGGCCCTATGGCTACACCTTC
TRBJ1-5 | TRBD1 | TRBV27 | . | CASSLGTANQPQHF | TGTGCCAGCAGTTTAGGGACAGCAAATCAGCCCCAGCATTTT
TRBJ1-5 | . | TRBV5-1 | . | CASSLRQTEPQHF | TGCGCCAGCAGCTTGCGGCAGACCGAGCCCCAGCATTTT